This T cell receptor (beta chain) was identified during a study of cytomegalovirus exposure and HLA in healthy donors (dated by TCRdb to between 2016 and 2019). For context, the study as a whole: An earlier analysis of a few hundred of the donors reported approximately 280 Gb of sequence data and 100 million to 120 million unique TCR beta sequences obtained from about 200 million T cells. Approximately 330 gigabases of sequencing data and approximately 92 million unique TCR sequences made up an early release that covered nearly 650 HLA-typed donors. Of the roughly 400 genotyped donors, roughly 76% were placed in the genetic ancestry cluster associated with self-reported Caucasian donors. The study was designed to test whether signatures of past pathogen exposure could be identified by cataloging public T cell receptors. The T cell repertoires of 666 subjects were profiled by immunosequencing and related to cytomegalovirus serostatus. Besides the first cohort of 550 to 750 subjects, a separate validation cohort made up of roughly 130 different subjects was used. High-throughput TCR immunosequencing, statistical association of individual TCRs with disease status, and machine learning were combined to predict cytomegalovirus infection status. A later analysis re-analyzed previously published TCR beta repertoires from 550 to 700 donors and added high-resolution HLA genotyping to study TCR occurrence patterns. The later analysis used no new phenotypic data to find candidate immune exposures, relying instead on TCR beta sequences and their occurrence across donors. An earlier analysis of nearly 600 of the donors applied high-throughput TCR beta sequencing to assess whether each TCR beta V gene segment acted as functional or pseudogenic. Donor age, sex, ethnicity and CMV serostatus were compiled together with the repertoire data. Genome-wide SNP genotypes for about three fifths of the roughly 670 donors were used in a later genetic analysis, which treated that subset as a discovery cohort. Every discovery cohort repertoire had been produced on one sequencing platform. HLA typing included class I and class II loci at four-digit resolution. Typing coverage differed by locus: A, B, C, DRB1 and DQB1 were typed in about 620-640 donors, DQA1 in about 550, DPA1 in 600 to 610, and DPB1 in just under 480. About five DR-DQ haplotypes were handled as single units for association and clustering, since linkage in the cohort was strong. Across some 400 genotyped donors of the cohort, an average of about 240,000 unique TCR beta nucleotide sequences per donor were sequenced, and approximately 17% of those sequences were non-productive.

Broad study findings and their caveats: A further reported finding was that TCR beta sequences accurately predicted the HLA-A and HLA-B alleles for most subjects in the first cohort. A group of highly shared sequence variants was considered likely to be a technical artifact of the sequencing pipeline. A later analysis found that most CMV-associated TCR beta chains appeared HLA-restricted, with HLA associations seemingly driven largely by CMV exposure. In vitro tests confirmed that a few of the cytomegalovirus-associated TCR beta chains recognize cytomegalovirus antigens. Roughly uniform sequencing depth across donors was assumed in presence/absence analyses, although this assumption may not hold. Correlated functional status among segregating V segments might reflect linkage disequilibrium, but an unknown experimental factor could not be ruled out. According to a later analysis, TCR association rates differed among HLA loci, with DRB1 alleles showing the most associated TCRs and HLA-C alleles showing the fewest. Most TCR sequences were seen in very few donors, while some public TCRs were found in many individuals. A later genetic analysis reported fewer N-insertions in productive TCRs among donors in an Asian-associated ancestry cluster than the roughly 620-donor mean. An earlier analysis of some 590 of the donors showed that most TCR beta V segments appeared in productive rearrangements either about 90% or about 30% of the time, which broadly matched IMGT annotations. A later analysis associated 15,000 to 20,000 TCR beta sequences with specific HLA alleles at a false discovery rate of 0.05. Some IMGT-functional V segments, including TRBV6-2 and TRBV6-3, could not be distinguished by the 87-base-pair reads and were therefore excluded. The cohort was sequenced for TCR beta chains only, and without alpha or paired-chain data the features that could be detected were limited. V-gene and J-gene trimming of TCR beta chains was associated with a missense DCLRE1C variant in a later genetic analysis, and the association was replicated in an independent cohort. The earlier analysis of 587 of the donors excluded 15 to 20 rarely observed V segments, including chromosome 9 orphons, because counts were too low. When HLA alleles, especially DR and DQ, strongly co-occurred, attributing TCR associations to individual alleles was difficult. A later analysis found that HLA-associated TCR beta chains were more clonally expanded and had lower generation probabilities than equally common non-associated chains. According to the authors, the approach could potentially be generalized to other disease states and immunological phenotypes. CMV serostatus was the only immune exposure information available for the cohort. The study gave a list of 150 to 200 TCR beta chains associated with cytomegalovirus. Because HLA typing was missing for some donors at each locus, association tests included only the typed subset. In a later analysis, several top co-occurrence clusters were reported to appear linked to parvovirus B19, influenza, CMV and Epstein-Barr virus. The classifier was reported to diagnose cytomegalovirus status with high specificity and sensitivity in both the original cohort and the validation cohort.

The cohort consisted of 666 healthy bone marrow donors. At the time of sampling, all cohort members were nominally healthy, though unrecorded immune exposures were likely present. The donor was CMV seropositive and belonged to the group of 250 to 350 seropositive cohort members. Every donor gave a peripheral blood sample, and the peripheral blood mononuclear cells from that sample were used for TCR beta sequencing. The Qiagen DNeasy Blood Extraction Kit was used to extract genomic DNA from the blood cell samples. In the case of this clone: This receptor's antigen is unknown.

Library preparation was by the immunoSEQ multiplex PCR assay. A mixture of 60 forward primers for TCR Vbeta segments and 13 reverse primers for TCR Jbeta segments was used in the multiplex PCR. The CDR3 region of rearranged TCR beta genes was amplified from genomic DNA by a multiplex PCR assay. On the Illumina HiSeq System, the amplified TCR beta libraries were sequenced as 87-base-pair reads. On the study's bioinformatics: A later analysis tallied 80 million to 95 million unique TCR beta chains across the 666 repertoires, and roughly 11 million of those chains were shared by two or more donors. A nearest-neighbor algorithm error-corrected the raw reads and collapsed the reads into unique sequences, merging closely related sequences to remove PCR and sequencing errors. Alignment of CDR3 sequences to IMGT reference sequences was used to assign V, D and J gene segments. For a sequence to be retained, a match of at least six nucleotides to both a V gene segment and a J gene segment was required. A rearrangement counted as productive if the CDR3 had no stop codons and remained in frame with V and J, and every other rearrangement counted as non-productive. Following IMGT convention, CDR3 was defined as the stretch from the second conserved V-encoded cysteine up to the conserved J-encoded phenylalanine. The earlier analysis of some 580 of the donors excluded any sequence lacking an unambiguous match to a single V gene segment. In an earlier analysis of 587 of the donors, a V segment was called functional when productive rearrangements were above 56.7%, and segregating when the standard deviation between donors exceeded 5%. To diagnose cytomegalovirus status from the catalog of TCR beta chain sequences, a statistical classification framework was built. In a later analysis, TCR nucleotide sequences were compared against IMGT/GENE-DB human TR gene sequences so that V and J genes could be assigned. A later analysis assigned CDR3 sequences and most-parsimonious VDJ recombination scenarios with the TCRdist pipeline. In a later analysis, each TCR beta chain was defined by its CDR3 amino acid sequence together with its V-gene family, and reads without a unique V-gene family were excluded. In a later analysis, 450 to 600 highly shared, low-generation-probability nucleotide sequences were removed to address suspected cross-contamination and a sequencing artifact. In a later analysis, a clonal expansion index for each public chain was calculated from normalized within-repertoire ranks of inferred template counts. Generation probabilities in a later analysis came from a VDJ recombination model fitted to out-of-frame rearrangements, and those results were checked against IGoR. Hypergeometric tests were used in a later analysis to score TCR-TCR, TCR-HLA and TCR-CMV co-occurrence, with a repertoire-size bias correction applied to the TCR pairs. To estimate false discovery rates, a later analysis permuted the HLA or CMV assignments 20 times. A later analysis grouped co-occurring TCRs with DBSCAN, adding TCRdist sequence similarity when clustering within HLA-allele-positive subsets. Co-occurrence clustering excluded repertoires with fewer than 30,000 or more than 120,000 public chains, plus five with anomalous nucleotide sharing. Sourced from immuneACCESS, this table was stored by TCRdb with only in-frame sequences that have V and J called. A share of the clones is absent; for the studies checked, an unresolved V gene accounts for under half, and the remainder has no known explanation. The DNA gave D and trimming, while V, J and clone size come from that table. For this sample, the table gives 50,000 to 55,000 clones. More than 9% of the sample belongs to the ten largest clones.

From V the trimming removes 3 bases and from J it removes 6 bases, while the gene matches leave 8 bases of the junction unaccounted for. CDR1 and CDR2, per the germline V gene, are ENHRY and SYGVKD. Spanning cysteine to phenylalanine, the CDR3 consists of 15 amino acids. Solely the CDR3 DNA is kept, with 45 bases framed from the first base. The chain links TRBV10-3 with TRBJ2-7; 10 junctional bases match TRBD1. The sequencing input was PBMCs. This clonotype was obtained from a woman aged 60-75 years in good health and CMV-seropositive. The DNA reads TGTGCCATCAGTGATAAGGGACAGGGGAATCCCGAGCAGTACTTC. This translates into CAISDKGQGNPEQYF.